Below are 26 T cell receptor beta chains sequenced from a single sample in a study of technical replicates of blood from a handful of donors. The assay was immunoSEQ multiplex PCR, and TCRdb's table has in-frame clones only and misses some. The table lists 85,000 or so clones, roughly 94% of them singletons. Sequenced material: T cells isolated from PBMCs. The receptors shown here come from a human donor in good health.

The chain is built from TRBV27 and TRBJ1-5, with a weak D call TRBD1 (5 bases). Trimming took 6 bases from V and 3 from J, leaving 21 bases between them. The CDR3 length is 17 residues. Germline values: CDR1 MNHEY, CDR2 SMNVEV (reference sequence). CDR3 in amino acids: CASSSSSGLQVNQPQHF. CDR3 coding DNA: TGTGCCAGCAGCTCATCTTCAGGGTTACAAGTCAATCAGCCCCAGCATTTT.

CDR3 nucleotides: TGTGCCTGGACCCAGAACCAAGAGACCCAGTACTTC. Protein sequence: CAWTQNQETQYF. This sequence joins TRBV30 and TRBJ2-5; D gene unclear. CDR3 length: 12 amino acids. Germline V gene data show CDR1 as GTSNPN and CDR2 as SVGIG (reference sequence). Trimming removed 4 bases from V and 0 bases from J, with 6 bases in between.

The rearrangement links TRBV6-5 to TRBJ2-3; 7 positions agree with TRBD1. CDR3 size: 16 residues. After removal of 4 bases from V and 1 base from J, the junction contained 8 bases not matched to a gene. CDR1 is MNHEY and CDR2 is SVGAGI in the germline V gene. The CDR3 loop reads CASSLNRGWGTDTQYF. The DNA for the CDR3 is TGTGCCAGCAGTTTGAACAGGGGCTGGGGCACAGATACGCAGTATTTT.

V and J are TRBV6-1 and TRBJ1-4, with a tentative D call TRBD1 (5 bases). V lost 2 bases, J lost 5 bases, and 9 bases lay in between. Germline V CDR1 and CDR2: MNHNS, SASEGT. The CDR3 runs 14 residues. CDR3 DNA sequence: TGTGCCAGCAGTGAACGACAGAAAAATGAAAAACTGTTTTTT. Translating it yields CASSERQKNEKLFF.

The chain is built from TRBV11-2 and TRBJ2-1; a weak D match, TRBD2 (6 bases). V lost 5 bases and J 2 bases, leaving 25 bases between the germline ends. This CDR3 has 19 residues. The germline gives CDR1 SGHAT, CDR2 FQNNGV. CDR3 region: CASSPEIPGAKSAYNEQFF. CDR3 DNA sequence: TGTGCCAGCAGCCCCGAGATTCCGGGAGCGAAAAGTGCCTACAATGAGCAGTTCTTC.

The J gene is TRBJ2-1, the V gene TRBV10-3; D is unresolved. Trimming stripped 5 bases from V and 3 bases from J, with 14 bases between. The CDR3 is 15 amino acids. Looked up from germline, CDR1 is ENHRY and CDR2 is SYGVKD. CDR3 nucleotides: TGTGCCATCAGTACCTCAGCGAACCTCTACAATGAGCAGTTCTTC. This translates into CAISTSANLYNEQFF.

The chain is built from TRBV7-3 and TRBJ1-1; possibly TRBD1 for D (6 bases). From germline, CDR1 is SGHTA and CDR2 FQGTGA. This CDR3 spans 13 amino acids. V was clipped by 6 bases and J by 3 bases, with 11 bases between them. CDR3 protein: CASSVNRDTEAFF. DNA for the CDR3: TGTGCCAGCAGTGTAAACAGGGACACTGAAGCTTTCTTT.

This chain links TRBV9 with TRBJ2-7, with 10 bases aligning to TRBD2. CDR1 and CDR2 from the germline V gene are SGDLS and YYNGEE. V was clipped by 0 bases and J by 4 bases; unmatched bases: 4. The length of the CDR3 is 15 residues. CDR3 residues: CASSVDPSGRYEQYF. As DNA, the CDR3 is TGTGCCAGCAGCGTAGACCCTAGCGGGAGATACGAGCAGTACTTC.

This clone was observed a single time. The J gene is TRBJ1-5, the V gene TRBV28, with a tentative D call TRBD1 (6 bases). The CDR3 contains 14 residues. The ends were cut back, 5 bases at V and 11 bases at J, with 19 bases in the middle. Germline-derived CDR1 and CDR2 are MDHEN and SYDVKM. CDR3 in DNA: TGTGCCAGCAGTCAAGGGGGAGGGGGGGGGACCCAGCATTTT. Its protein is CASSQGGGGGTQHF.

This CDR3 is CASSYGTGNTEAFF. The CDR3 DNA reads as TGTGCCAGCAGTTACGGGACAGGGAACACTGAAGCTTTCTTT. The rearrangement joins TRBV6-5 to TRBJ1-1; 8 positions agree with TRBD1. CDR3 length equals 14 residues. V shed 2 bases and J 1 base; nucleotides not matched to a gene: 0. The germline CDR1 and CDR2 sequences are MNHEY and SVGAGI.

This clone was detected only once. V is TRBV25-1 and J is TRBJ2-5; 7 bases are a match to TRBD2. The junction had 4 bases not matched to a gene; V was cut back by 3 bases and J by 3 bases. CDR3 size: 14 residues. Germline CDR1 and CDR2: MGHDK and SYGVNS. CDR3 residues: CASSDRAGEETQYF. CDR3 coding DNA: TGTGCCAGCAGTGACCGCGCGGGGGAAGAGACCCAGTACTTC.

The genes are TRBV30 and TRBJ2-5, with no clear D. Germline CDR1 and CDR2: GTSNPN and SVGIG (reference sequence). The V end was cut by 2 bases, the J end by 5 bases, with 18 bases between. The CDR3 has 15 amino acids. CDR3 nucleotides: TGTGCCTGGAGTTCCCTACAGTCCCTGGGCGAGACCCAGTACTTC. Residues: CAWSSLQSLGETQYF.

This rearrangement joins TRBV6-5 to TRBJ1-4, with 12 bases that match TRBD1. Germline CDR1 is MNHEY and CDR2 is SVGAGI. CDR3 length: 15 amino acids. The V and J ends lost 2 bases and 8 bases, in that order; junction bases with no gene match: 3. The CDR3 region is CASSYGGTGGEKLFF. In DNA form, the CDR3 reads TGTGCCAGCAGTTACGGGGGGACAGGGGGCGAAAAACTGTTTTTT.

The CDR3 reads CASSLDVRGRDNEQFF. The CDR3 DNA reads TGTGCCAGCAGCTTAGATGTTCGCGGCAGGGACAATGAGCAGTTCTTC. The chain couples TRBV7-6 to TRBJ2-1; tentative D call: TRBD1 (5 bases). Germline V gives CDR1 SGHVS, CDR2 FNYEAQ. The CDR3 contains 16 residues. Trimming took 1 base from V and 5 from J, leaving 15 bases between them.

This chain joins TRBV2 and TRBJ2-7; 13 nucleotides agree with TRBD2. The ends lost 5 bases at V and 4 bases at J; junction bases unmatched: 2. This CDR3 has 14 residues. CDR1 SNHLY and CDR2 FYNNEI come from the germline V gene. The CDR3 DNA sequence: TGTGCCAGCAGTCCGGGACTAGCGGGATACGAGCAGTACTTC. Protein sequence: CASSPGLAGYEQYF.

The rearrangement uses TRBV18 and TRBJ1-3; D is undetermined. V was clipped by 9 bases and J by 0 bases, with 12 bases between them. Germline CDR1 reads KGHSH; CDR2 reads LQKENI. The CDR3 is 14 amino acids. The CDR3 loop is CASRDKSSGNTIYF. The CDR3 bases are TGTGCCAGTCGCGATAAGAGCTCTGGAAACACCATATATTTT.

The chain employs TRBV6-5 and TRBJ1-2, with 7 positions matching TRBD1. The CDR3 spans 15 residues. The trim removed 5 bases at V and 4 bases at J, leaving 10 bases unmatched. The germline V gene has CDR1 MNHEY and CDR2 SVGAGI. The CDR3 sequence: CASSQERDRAYGYTF. CDR3 DNA: TGTGCCAGCAGTCAAGAAAGAGACAGGGCCTATGGCTACACCTTC.

The chain links TRBV6-5 to TRBJ2-7, with 8 bases matching TRBD2. The germline V gene encodes CDR1 MNHEY and CDR2 SVGAGI. The CDR3 length is 12 residues. Unmatched junction bases numbered 2, after V lost 6 bases and J lost 4 bases. The CDR3 reads CASRGLAYEQYF. The CDR3 nucleotides read TGTGCCAGCAGAGGACTAGCTTACGAGCAGTACTTC.

The rearrangement links TRBV5-1 to TRBJ2-7; the match to TRBD2 covers 8 bases. Germline lookup yields CDR1 SGHRS and CDR2 YFSETQ. Trimming at V came to 3 bases and at J to 5 bases, leaving 7 bases not matched to a gene. The CDR3 length is 14 residues. Here the CDR3 reads CASSSPGGKDEQYF. The CDR3 DNA reads as TGCGCCAGCAGCTCCCCGGGGGGGAAGGACGAGCAGTACTTC.

The gene calls are TRBV7-9 and TRBJ2-7; 7 nucleotides line up with TRBD1. CDR3 length: 13 residues. Losses at the gene ends were 5 bases for V and 1 base for J; bases not matched to a gene: 2. Germline V gene lookup returns CDR1 SEHNR and CDR2 FQNEAQ (reference sequence). In DNA form, the CDR3 reads TGTGCCAGCAGCACCAGGGGGTCCTACGAGCAGTACTTC. Translated: CASSTRGSYEQYF.

The rearrangement uses TRBV5-4 and TRBJ2-1; D is ambiguous. The CDR3 length is 11 residues. Germline V gene sequence: CDR1 SGHNT, CDR2 YYREEE (reference sequence). The V gene lost 3 bases and the J gene lost 4 bases, with 2 bases spanning the gap. DNA of the CDR3: TGTGCCAGCAGCTCGTACAATGAGCAGTTCTTC. Encoded protein: CASSSYNEQFF.

The chain carries TRBV28 and TRBJ2-2; no clear D. Germline V gene lookup returns CDR1 MDHEN and CDR2 SYDVKM. The CDR3 sequence is 14 residues long. Trimming removed 7 bases at V and 4 bases at J, with 13 bases between. For the CDR3, the DNA is TGTGCCAGCACGGAGTTATCGGGCACCGGGGAGCTGTTTTTT. Protein sequence: CASTELSGTGELFF.

The gene calls are TRBV6-1 and TRBJ1-2; D not resolved. The V end lost 3 bases, the J end lost 5 bases, and 22 bases lay between the germline ends. Germline V CDR1 and CDR2: MNHNS, SASEGT. The CDR3 length is 17 residues. CDR3 coding DNA: TGTGCCAGCAGTGACATGTGGATCCCCTCGGGGAGGTATGGCTACACCTTC. This gives the protein CASSDMWIPSGRYGYTF.

In its sample, this clone was seen a few times. The gene calls are TRBV10-1 and TRBJ1-5; perhaps TRBD1 as D (6 bases). Germline V gene sequence: CDR1 WNHNN, CDR2 SYGVQD (reference sequence). This CDR3 is built from 17 residues. Trimming took off 4 bases at V and 1 base at J, with 17 bases between the two ends. The CDR3 nucleotides are TGCGCCAGCAGTGCCCCCGAGGGGGGGTTAAGCAATCAGCCCCAGCATTTT. It is translated as CASSAPEGGLSNQPQHF.

The gene calls are TRBV6-4 and TRBJ1-2; a possible D gene is TRBD1 (5 bases). This CDR3 has 15 amino acids. Germline-derived CDR1 and CDR2 are MRHNA and SNTAGT. Trimming cost V 0 bases and J 8 bases, with 16 bases left between them. The CDR3 is CASSDSRTRVRGYTF. In DNA form, the CDR3 reads TGTGCCAGCAGTGACTCAAGGACACGGGTCCGCGGCTACACCTTC.

Only one count was recorded for this clone. CDR3 protein: CASSLSQAYEQYF. The CDR3 bases are TGTGCCAGCAGCTTGTCCCAGGCCTACGAGCAGTACTTC. The chain employs TRBV7-2 and TRBJ2-7, with no clear D. The CDR3 totals 13 residues. Deletions cut 3 bases from V and 2 bases from J, with 8 bases between. The germline gives CDR1 SGHTA, CDR2 FQGNSA.